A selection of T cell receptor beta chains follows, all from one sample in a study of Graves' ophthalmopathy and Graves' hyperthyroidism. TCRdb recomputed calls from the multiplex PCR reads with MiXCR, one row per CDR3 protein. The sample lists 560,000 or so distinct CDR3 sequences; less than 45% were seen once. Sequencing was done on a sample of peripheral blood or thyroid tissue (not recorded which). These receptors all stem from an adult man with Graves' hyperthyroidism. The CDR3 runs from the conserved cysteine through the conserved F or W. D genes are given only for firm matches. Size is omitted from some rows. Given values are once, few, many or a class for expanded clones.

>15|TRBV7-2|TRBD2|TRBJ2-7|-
TGTGCCAGCAGCAGACTAGCGGGAGGTTTCCACGAGCAGTACTTC
CASSRLAGGFHEQYF
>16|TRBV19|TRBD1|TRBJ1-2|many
TGTGCCAGTACCCTAGAAGGGGGCGCGGGAGTTTATGGCTACACCTTC
CASTLEGGAGVYGYTF
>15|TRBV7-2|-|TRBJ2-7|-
TGTGCCAGCAGCTTACCCCAGGGAAGGTTAGACGAGCAGTACTTC
CASSLPQGRLDEQYF
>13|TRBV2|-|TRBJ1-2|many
TGTGCCAGCAGATTGGGGGCGGACTATGGCTACACCTTC
CASRLGADYGYTF
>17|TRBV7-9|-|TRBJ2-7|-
TGTGCCAGCAGCTTAGACACGAACACTGAAGCTTTCTACGAGCAGTACTTC
CASSLDTNTEAFYEQYF
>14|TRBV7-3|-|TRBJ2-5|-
TGTGCCAGCAGCTTAACCGGGGGTCAAGAGACCCAGTACTTC
CASSLTGGQETQYF
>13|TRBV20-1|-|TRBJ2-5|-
TGCAGTGCTAGCGGGTGGCCCCACGAGACCCAGTACTTC
CSASGWPHETQYF
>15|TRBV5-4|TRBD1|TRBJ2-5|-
TGTGCCAGCAGCTTACAGGGGGCGAGCAATCAGCCCCAGTACTTC
CASSLQGASNQPQYF
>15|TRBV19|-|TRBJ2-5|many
TGTGCCAGTAGTATTTCGGTAGACAGGCAAGAGACCCAGTACTTC
CASSISVDRQETQYF
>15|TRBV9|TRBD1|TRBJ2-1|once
TGTGCCAGCAGCGTCGGACAGGGCCACCACAATGAGCAGTTCTTC
CASSVGQGHHNEQFF
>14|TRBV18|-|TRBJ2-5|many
TGTGCCAGCTCACGGGATACGTCTGGGAAGACCCAGTACTTC
CASSRDTSGKTQYF
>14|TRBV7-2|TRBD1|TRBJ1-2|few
TGTGCCAGCAGCTTAGAGACAGGGCGCTATGGCTACACCTTC
CASSLETGRYGYTF
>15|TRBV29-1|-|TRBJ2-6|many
TGCAGCGGTGCTGGGGACGGCTCTGGGGCCAACGTCCTGACTTTC
CSGAGDGSGANVLTF
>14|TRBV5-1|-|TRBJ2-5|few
TGCGCCAGCAGCTCCCCTCGTGACCTAGAGACCCAGTACTTC
CASSSPRDLETQYF
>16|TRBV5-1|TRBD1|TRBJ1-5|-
TGCGCCAGCAGCGCGGGGACAGGGAGTAGCAATCAGCCCCAGCATTTT
CASSAGTGSSNQPQHF
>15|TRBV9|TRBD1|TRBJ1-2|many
TGTGCCAGCAGCGCGCCCGGGACAGGGGAAGTTGGCTACACCTTC
CASSAPGTGEVGYTF
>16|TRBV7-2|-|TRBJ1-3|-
TGTGCCAGCAGCCCCAACCACAGGGCTTCTGGAAACACCATATATTTT
CASSPNHRASGNTIYF
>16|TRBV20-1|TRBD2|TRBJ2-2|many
TGCAGTGCTAGATCCCCTGCAGCGGGAGACACCGGGGAGCTGTTTTTT
CSARSPAAGDTGELFF
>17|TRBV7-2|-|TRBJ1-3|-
TGTGCCAGCAGCTTAGGAGGGGAGCAGTTCTCTGGAAACACCATATATTTT
CASSLGGEQFSGNTIYF
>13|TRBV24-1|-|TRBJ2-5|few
TGTGCCACCAGTGTCGGGGGCTTGGAGACCCAGTACTTC
CATSVGGLETQYF
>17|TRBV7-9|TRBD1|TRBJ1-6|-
TGTGCCAGCAGCCTAAGCACCGGGACAGCAGATAATTCACCCCTCCACTTT
CASSLSTGTADNSPLHF
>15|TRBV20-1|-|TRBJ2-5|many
TGCAGTGCTAGAGGAGCGGTTACGTACCAAGAGACCCAGTACTTC
CSARGAVTYQETQYF
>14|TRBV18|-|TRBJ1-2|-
TGTGCCAGCTCAGGAGTTGGAGGGGTTGATGGCTACACCTTC
CASSGVGGVDGYTF
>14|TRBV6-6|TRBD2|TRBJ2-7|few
TGTGCCAGCAGCCGACTAGCGGGACGATACGAGCAGTACTTC
CASSRLAGRYEQYF
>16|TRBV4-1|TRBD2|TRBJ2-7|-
TGCGCCAGCAGCCAAGACGCGACTAGCGCCTCCTACGAGCAGTACTTC
CASSQDATSASYEQYF
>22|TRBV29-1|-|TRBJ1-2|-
-
CSVTTGSGYTFGSGTGSYGYTF
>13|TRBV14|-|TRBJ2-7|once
TGTGCCAGCAGCCGAAGGTACACAGGGGAGCAGTACTTC
CASSRRYTGEQYF
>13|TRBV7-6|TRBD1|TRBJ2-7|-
TGTGCCAGCAGCATACGGACAGGGGGCGAGCAGTACTTC
CASSIRTGGEQYF
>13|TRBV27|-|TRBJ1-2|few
TGTGCCAGCAGTTTCCGGGAAAACTATGGCTACACCTTC
CASSFRENYGYTF
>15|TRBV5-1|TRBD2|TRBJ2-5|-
TGCGCCAGCAGCGGTTCCGGGACTAGGGGGGAGACCCAGTACTTC
CASSGSGTRGETQYF
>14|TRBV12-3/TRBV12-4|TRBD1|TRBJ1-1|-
TGTGCCAGCAGTGCAGGGGGAATGCGCACTGAAGCTTTCTTT
CASSAGGMRTEAFF
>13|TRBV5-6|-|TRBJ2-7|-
TGTGCCAGCAGTTATGTACCTTCTGGGGAGCAGTACTTC
CASSYVPSGEQYF
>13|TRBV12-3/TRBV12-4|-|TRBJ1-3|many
TGTGCCAGCAGTGCTACGGCTGGAAACACCATATATTTT
CASSATAGNTIYF